This is a list of T cell receptor beta chains from one sample in a study of T-cell memory formation after mild COVID-19. TCRdb ran MiXCR on the 5' RACE reads and lists one entry per CDR3 protein. Of fewer than 700,000 distinct CDR3 sequences listed, roughly 22% are singletons. Sequenced input: PBMCs or a T cell subset sorted from them (not recorded which). The receptors come from an adult woman who had mild COVID-19 (a few samples of this study predate the infection). Cell type and time point are not known. Both conserved end residues are part of each CDR3. A D gene is named only where the DNA matches it firmly. Size is omitted from some rows. Given values are once, few, many or a class for expanded clones.

TRBV7-9	few	-	TRBJ1-2	TGTGCCAGCAGCTTAGCGACGGGGAACGGGAACTATGGCTACACCTTC	CASSLATGNGNYGYTF
TRBV7-6	few	-	TRBJ2-1	TGTGCCAGCAGCTTAGCACCGGGTGGCGGGGGTCGCAGGGGGCAGTTCTTC	CASSLAPGGGGRRGQFF
TRBV7-9	few	TRBD2	TRBJ2-3	TGTGCCAGCAGCTTAGGCGCGGGGGGGACGACTAGCACAGATACGCAGTATTTT	CASSLGAGGTTSTDTQYF
TRBV2	-	TRBD1	TRBJ1-2	TGTGCCAGCAAAAACCAGGGGGCAGACTATGGCTACACCTTC	CASKNQGADYGYTF
TRBV4-1	-	TRBD2	TRBJ2-3	TGCGCCAGCAGCCCCCGGACTAGCTCCTGGGCAGATACGCAGTATTTT	CASSPRTSSWADTQYF
TRBV5-1	few	TRBD1	TRBJ2-3	TGCGCCAGCAGCCGAACAGGGGCAGTAGATACGCAGTATTTT	CASSRTGAVDTQYF
TRBV7-2	few	-	TRBJ2-4	TGTGCCAGCAGCTTACCGCGGGACGGAAACATTCAGTACTTC	CASSLPRDGNIQYF
TRBV7-2	-	-	TRBJ1-2	TGTGCCAGCAGCTTATTTGCGACGGAGAATTTGTTTGGCTACACCTTC	CASSLFATENLFGYTF
TRBV5-6	few	TRBD2	TRBJ2-1	TGTGCCAGCAGTTCCGGGACTAGCGGGGGGATACAATGGGATGAGCAGTTCTTC	CASSSGTSGGIQWDEQFF
TRBV12-3/TRBV12-4	few	TRBD2	TRBJ2-1	TGTGCCAGCAGTTTCAGGGAGGGACTAGCGGGAAGAGAGCAGTTCTTC	CASSFREGLAGREQFF
TRBV6-6	few	-	TRBJ2-1	TGTGCCAGCAGTCGTCCGGGGACAACTCACAATGAGCAGTTCTTC	CASSRPGTTHNEQFF
TRBV5-8	-	TRBD1	TRBJ1-2	TGTGCCAGCAGCTTGGAAGGGGGCAGATACTATGGCTACACCTTC	CASSLEGGRYYGYTF
TRBV20-1	few	-	TRBJ1-2	TGCAGTGCTAGAGATGTGGCCCGGGGGCGCGGTGGCTACACCTTC	CSARDVARGRGGYTF
TRBV2	-	-	TRBJ2-7	TGTGCCAGCAGTGAACGGACGAGCTCCTACGAGCAGTACTTC	CASSERTSSYEQYF
TRBV12-3/TRBV12-4	few	-	TRBJ2-1	TGTGCCAGCACCTCAGGGCGGTTCCATGAGCAGTTCTTC	CASTSGRFHEQFF
TRBV27	-	-	TRBJ2-7	TGTGCCAGCAGTTCAGCTACCCTACCCTACGAGCAGTACTTC	CASSSATLPYEQYF
TRBV6-2/TRBV6-3	-	-	TRBJ1-5	TGTGCCAGCAGTTCTCACCTTCAGGACCGTAGCAATCAGCCCCAGCATTTT	CASSSHLQDRSNQPQHF
TRBV12-3/TRBV12-4	-	TRBD1	TRBJ2-1	TGTGCCAGCAGTTTCCGGGACAGGGGTGTCAGTGAGCAGTTCTTC	CASSFRDRGVSEQFF
TRBV20-1	few	TRBD2	TRBJ2-7	TGCAGTGCTAGCGAGGAGCGGGGGGGCTGGTACGAGCAGTACTTC	CSASEERGGWYEQYF
TRBV12-3/TRBV12-4	few	TRBD1	TRBJ2-3	TGTGCCAGCAGACCGACAGGGAGCGGCACAGATACGCAGTATTTT	CASRPTGSGTDTQYF
TRBV11-3	-	-	TRBJ1-2	TGTGCCAGCAGCCGACAGTCCCAGGATGGCTACACCTTC	CASSRQSQDGYTF
TRBV6-2/TRBV6-3	few	TRBD2	TRBJ2-1	TGTGCCAGCAGGGACGGGACTAGCGGGAAGGTAGGGAGTGAGCAGTTCTTC	CASRDGTSGKVGSEQFF
TRBV6-1	-	TRBD1	TRBJ1-2	TGTGCCAGCAGTGAAGGGTCAGGGGGCTACTACTATGGCTACACCTTC	CASSEGSGGYYYGYTF
TRBV7-8	few	-	TRBJ2-7	TGTGCCAGCAGCTTAGCTCCTGGACACCTCCTTTCCTACGAGCAGTACTTC	CASSLAPGHLLSYEQYF
TRBV6-2/TRBV6-3	-	TRBD2	TRBJ2-3	TGTGCCAGCAGTTTCCTAACTAGCGGGAAGAGCACAGATACGCAGTATTTT	CASSFLTSGKSTDTQYF
TRBV7-9	few	-	TRBJ2-2	TGTGCCAGCAGCTTACTAGCATTGTCCGGGGAGCTGTTTTTT	CASSLLALSGELFF
TRBV20-1	-	TRBD1	TRBJ1-1	TGCAGTGCTAGAGGACAGGGTGGTGGGAACACTGAAGCTTTCTTT	CSARGQGGGNTEAFF
TRBV20-1	few	TRBD1	TRBJ2-5	TGCAGTGCCATAGACAGGGGGGAGACCCAGTACTTC	CSAIDRGETQYF
TRBV27	few	-	TRBJ2-3	TGTGCCAGCAGTCCAGTCGGCACAGATACGCAGTATTTT	CASSPVGTDTQYF
TRBV6-5	few	TRBD1	TRBJ2-2	TGTGCCAGCAGTCGATGGACAGGGGGTACCGGGGAGCTGTTTTTT	CASSRWTGGTGELFF
TRBV14	-	-	TRBJ1-2	TGTGCCAGCAGCCAAGTCGGCGCCATCTATGGCTACACCTTC	CASSQVGAIYGYTF
TRBV25-1	few	TRBD1	TRBJ2-7	TGTGCCAGCAGTGCCGGACAGGGGAACGACGAGCAGTACTTC	CASSAGQGNDEQYF
TRBV5-1	many	-	TRBJ2-3	TGCGCCAGCAGCTTCTACGGAGATTTAGCGGGCACAGATACGCAGTATTTT	CASSFYGDLAGTDTQYF
TRBV20-1	few	TRBD2	TRBJ2-1	TGCAGTGCTTTGGGACTAGCGGGAGGGTATGAGCAGTTCTTC	CSALGLAGGYEQFF
TRBV9	many	-	TRBJ2-7	TGTGCCAGCAGCGTTACGGGACGGTACTCCGAGCAGTACTTC	CASSVTGRYSEQYF
TRBV6-1	few	-	TRBJ2-3	TGTGCCAGCAGTGCACTCGCTTACGGGGAGTCGGCAGATACGCAGTATTTT	CASSALAYGESADTQYF
TRBV10-3	-	-	TRBJ1-2	TGTGCCATCGCCGCCACGGGCCTCGGCTACACCTTC	CAIAATGLGYTF
TRBV20-1	-	-	TRBJ1-2	TGCAGTGCTAACATCCGGGACGGAGACTATGGCTACACCTTC	CSANIRDGDYGYTF
TRBV7-9	many	TRBD2	TRBJ2-1	TGTGCCAGCAGCTTCCAGCGGGACCCCAATGAGCAGTTCTTC	CASSFQRDPNEQFF
TRBV27	once	-	TRBJ2-5	TGTGCCAGCAGTTTATGGGGGGAGACTGAGACCCAGTACTTC	CASSLWGETETQYF